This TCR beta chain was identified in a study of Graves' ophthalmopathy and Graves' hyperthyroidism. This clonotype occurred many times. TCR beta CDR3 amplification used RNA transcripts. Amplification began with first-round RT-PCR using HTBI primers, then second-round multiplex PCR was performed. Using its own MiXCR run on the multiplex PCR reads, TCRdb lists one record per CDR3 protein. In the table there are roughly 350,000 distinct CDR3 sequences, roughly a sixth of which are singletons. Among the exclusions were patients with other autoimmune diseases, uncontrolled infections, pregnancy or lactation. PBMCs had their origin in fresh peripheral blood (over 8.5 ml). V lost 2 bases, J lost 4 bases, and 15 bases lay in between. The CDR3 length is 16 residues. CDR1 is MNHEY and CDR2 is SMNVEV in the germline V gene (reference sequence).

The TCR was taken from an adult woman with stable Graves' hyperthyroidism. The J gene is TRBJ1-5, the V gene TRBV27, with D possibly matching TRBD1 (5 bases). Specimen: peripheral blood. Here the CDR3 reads CASSLRAGTGNQPQHF. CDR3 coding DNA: TGTGCCAGCAGTTTAAGGGCAGGGACGGGGAATCAGCCCCAGCATTTT.